This TCR beta chain emerged from a study of cytomegalovirus exposure and HLA in healthy donors. Study summary: An earlier analysis found 117 million unique TCR beta sequences from approximately 170 million T cells.

In the PCR, 60 Vbeta and 13 Jbeta primers were used. Method: immunoSEQ multiplex PCR; TCRdb's copy keeps in-frame clones and lacks some. The top ten hold around 4.7% of the sample, which has 150,000 or so clones, roughly 76% seen once. CDR1 is SEHNR and CDR2 is FQNEAQ in the germline V gene (reference sequence). V gave up 1 base and J gave up 3 bases, with 7 bases separating them. This CDR3 is 14 amino acids long. Sequenced sample: PBMCs. The rearrangement uses TRBV7-9 and TRBJ2-4; D possibly corresponds to TRBD2 (6 bases). The source is a woman in her late teens or twenties in good health and CMV-seropositive. CDR3 nucleotide sequence: TGTGCCAGCAGCTTAGGGGGGGACAAAAACATTCAGTACTTC. This translates into CASSLGGDKNIQYF.